What follows is one T cell receptor beta chain and its context. Its antigen is undetermined. This sample stems from a study of blood T cells in healthy people across ages. For the study at large: Using template switching, researchers captured about one barcoded beta molecule for each two T cells. Overall study findings and caveats: Roughly linear age-related decline in beta diversity appeared, significant by age around 42.

A second PCR of 7 to 11 cycles used a sample-barcoded 5' primer and a J-beta primer mix. TCRdb called the 5' RACE reads again in MiXCR, with one record for every CDR3 protein. The data show approximately 1,700,000 distinct CDR3 sequences, approximately 40% seen once. Aged about 6 to 90, donors were systemically healthy Caucasians from Russia. Sequenced sample: blood. The sequence came from a human donor in good health.

The DNA of the CDR3 is TGCAGCGGCCTAGGACAGGATTACTATGGCTACACCTTC. As protein: CSGLGQDYYGYTF. J is TRBJ1-2 and V is TRBV29-1, with 7 bases fitting TRBD1. The CDR3 contains 13 residues. Germline assignment: CDR1 SQVTM and CDR2 ANQGSEA. Trimming took 7 bases from V and 3 from J; bases not matched to a gene: 8.